This T cell receptor (beta chain) was identified during a study of shared clonotypes between healthy human individuals (TCRdb year 2020). For the wider study: The cohort comprised two women and a few men aged 18 to 49 years. For each donor, three plates each were used for CD4 naive and CD4 memory, two plates were used for CD8 naive, and one plate was used for CD8 memory. Blood TCR repertoires of five healthy adults were deeply sequenced to estimate repertoire size and the extent of clonotype sharing between individuals. Libraries were prepared and TCR repertoires were sequenced by different laboratories using diverse techniques, in order to increase sequencing depth and limit assay-specific biases. Leukapheresis yielded between about 0.94 and 9 billion PBMCs per donor. The research as a whole found: Pairwise subsampling indicated that sequencing depth was expected to affect the degree of clonotype sharing among donors. When a handful of donors were compared, the shared fraction of clonotypes was about 5% for naive CD4, around 3.6% for naive CD8, roughly 2.3% for memory CD4, and 0.4% for memory CD8. Because the study included only a small number of donors, the genetic and exposure-history diversity represented was limited. Naive subsets generally had larger estimated clonotype richness than memory subsets did. Even with the large sequencing depth, rarefaction of the sorted-subset datasets indicated that sequencing was incomplete. Sampling was restricted to blood, and TCR repertoires in tissue are likely to differ from TCR repertoires in blood. Clonotypes shared by all four sorted-subset donors showed higher generation probabilities than non-shared clonotypes.

Using the deep immunoSEQ assay, TCR CDR3 regions were amplified from genomic DNA by multiplex PCR. For each cell subset, the extracted genomic DNA was distributed evenly across all wells of several immunoSEQ 96-well plates, and each plate served as one replicate. Each replicate PCR for sorted subsets received roughly 0.2 ug genomic DNA, equal to roughly 30,000 T cell genomes. Purified libraries were measured with a Qubit 3.0 fluorometer, size-checked on a Bioanalyzer 2100, and measured again with the KAPA Library Quantification kit. Every immunoSEQ 96-well plate was sequenced on a dedicated single-read 150-cycle Illumina NextSeq 550 flow cell. On the authors' methods: Because only junctional sequences without quality scores were contained in the immunoSEQ output, filtering matching that applied to full-length reads could not be performed. To assign V/J genes and CDR3, sequences were annotated using PyIR, a Python wrapper for IgBLAST v1.9, with IMGT germline references. Reads were filtered out if the reads had weak V/J assignments (E-value above 1e-6), no CDR3, stop codons, out-of-frame junctions, or ambiguous translated residues. V3J clonotypes were defined as sequences sharing the same inferred V gene, J gene, and CDR3 amino acid sequence. Percentage overlap between repertoires was calculated by dividing the number of shared unique clonotypes by the size of the smaller repertoire. Three approaches were used to assess repertoire richness: RTK rarefaction, the Chao1 estimator, and Recon v2.1 estimates of unobserved clonotypes. Generation probabilities for all TCRbeta clonotypes obtained by the gDNA method from a handful of donors were computed using OLGA. In its TCRdb copy, this immuneACCESS table keeps in-frame sequences only and misses some clones. Where compared with another copy, unresolved V genes explain less than half of these, and the others have no known cause. That table is the source of V, J and clone size, and D and trimming were worked out from the DNA. This sample holds roughly 2.2 million clones; approximately 95% were observed only once. The ten largest make up 0.39% of the sample.

Of note for this clone: The antigen it binds to is not known. There are no base qualities to consult, and no much larger clone falls within one base. Other nucleotide sequences in the sample specify the same CDR3.

The germline V gene (reference sequence) provides CDR1 LNHDA and CDR2 SQIVND. Its CDR3 holds 14 amino acids, cysteine through phenylalanine. Only the CDR3 portion is preserved as DNA: 42 bases, with reading frame beginning at the first base. The germline ends are 7 bases apart after V is trimmed by 1 base and J by 0 bases. Donors were healthy HIV-negative adults with no recently reported acute infections or vaccinations. Only Caucasian adults living in Nashville, Tennessee, USA were represented among the donors. CD4+ T cells were enriched by magnetic negative selection, after which naive cells were positively selected on CD45RA and the negative fraction was taken as the memory subset. Blood was obtained by leukapheresis, after which PBMCs were separated by Ficoll-Histopaque density gradient centrifugation and cryopreserved in liquid nitrogen vapor phase. Analytical flow cytometry was used to check the purity and quantity of each magnetically sorted T cell population. From each sorted fraction, genomic DNA was isolated and quantified by UV absorbance on a Nanodrop 2000c.

In this chain, TRBV19 is recombined with TRBJ2-7; the D gene cannot be named for sure. Sequenced material: naive CD4+ T cells from PBMCs. Read against the paper, the sample's cell subset or site label means: CD45RA+ positively selected. This receptor was obtained from a man aged 18 to 30 in good health. Some clones in this sample may be carry-over from other donors' samples. The encoded CDR3 is CASSIGGSSYEQYF. At the DNA level, the sequence is TGTGCCAGTAGTATAGGCGGAAGCTCCTACGAGCAGTACTTC.